The entry below describes one TCR beta chain. The sample originates from a study of technical replicates of blood from a few donors. This CDR3 contains 14 residues. The J segment lost 1 base and the V segment lost 6 bases, leaving 2 bases of the junction unmatched. The V gene's germline CDR1 is MNHEY and CDR2 SVGAGI. The assay was immunoSEQ multiplex PCR, and TCRdb's table has in-frame clones only and misses some. The table records fewer than 80,000 clones, approximately 86% of them present only once. The sample was PBMCs. This TCR was recovered from a human donor in good health. Some clones in this sample may be carry-over from other donors' samples. The chain recombines TRBV6-5 with TRBJ2-2; 7 positions agree with TRBD1. The CDR3 protein is CASRRQGNTGELFF. The DNA of the CDR3 is TGTGCCAGCAGGCGACAGGGGAACACCGGGGAGCTGTTTTTT.